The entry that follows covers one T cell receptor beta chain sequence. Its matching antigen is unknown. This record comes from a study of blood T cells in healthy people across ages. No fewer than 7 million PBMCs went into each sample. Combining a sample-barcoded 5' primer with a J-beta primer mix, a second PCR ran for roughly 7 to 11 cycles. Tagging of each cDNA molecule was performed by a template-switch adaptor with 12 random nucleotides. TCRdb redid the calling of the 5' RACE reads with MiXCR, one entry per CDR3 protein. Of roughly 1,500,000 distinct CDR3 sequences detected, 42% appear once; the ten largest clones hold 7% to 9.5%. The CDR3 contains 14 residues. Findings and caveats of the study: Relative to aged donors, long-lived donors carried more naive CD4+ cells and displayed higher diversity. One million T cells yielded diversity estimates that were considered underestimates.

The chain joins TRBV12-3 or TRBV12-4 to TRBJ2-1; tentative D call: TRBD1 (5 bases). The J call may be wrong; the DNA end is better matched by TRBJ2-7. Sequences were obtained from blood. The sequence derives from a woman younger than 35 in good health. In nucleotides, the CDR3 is TGTGCCAGCAGGTCAAATCCACAGGTGGCCGAGCAGTACTTC. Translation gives CASRSNPQVAEQYF.